The T cell receptor (beta chain) under discussion was sequenced for a study of radiotherapy plus CTLA-4 blockade in lung cancer. Study context: The study recorded objective responses in 18% of patients and disease control in around 31%.

Clones were sequenced by immunoSEQ multiplex PCR, and TCRdb holds only the in-frame ones, with some missing. The table has 25,000 to 35,000 clones, around 73% seen once. This clone turned up a few times. Ipilimumab CTLA-4 blockade and focal radiation were given to patients with chemo-refractory metastatic non-small-cell lung cancer. Sequenced material: peripheral blood, taken from a patient treated with radiotherapy plus ipilimumab. The TCR was taken from a human donor with non-small cell lung cancer who had stable disease on radiotherapy plus ipilimumab.

Here the CDR3 DNA reads TGTGCCTGGAGTGGGAACAGCTATGGCTACACCTTC. Its translation: CAWSGNSYGYTF. This chain uses TRBV30 with TRBJ1-2; D not certain. With 1 base removed from V and 4 bases from J, the gap between germline ends came to 7 bases. This CDR3 spans 12 amino acids. The germline V gene encodes CDR1 GTSNPN and CDR2 SVGIG (reference sequence).